This T cell receptor (beta chain) was documented in a study of T cell repertoires in cytomegalovirus infection. This clonotype has only a few counts. TCRdb reprocessed the reads with MiXCR, giving one entry per CDR3 protein. This table holds roughly 300,000 distinct CDR3 sequences, roughly 24% found once. CDR3 length: 14 amino acids. J lost 8 bases, V lost 6 bases, and 8 bases had no gene match. The J gene is TRBJ2-4, the V gene TRBV12-3 or TRBV12-4, with 9 bases aligning to TRBD2. The sequenced sample was PBMCs. This clonotype was sampled from a human donor in good health (CMV status not recorded). Some clones in this sample may be carry-over from other donors' samples. The CDR3 DNA reads TGTGCCAGCAGCCTAAGGACTAGCGAGGACATTCAGTACTTC. This codes for CASSLRTSEDIQYF.